This TCR beta chain appears in the sequencing data of a study of regulatory T cells in long-lasting Graves disease. Noted time point: persistent/refractory GD, antithyroid drugs over 5 years with positive TRAb. PBMCs were the source of the RNA used for TCR sequencing. This CDR3 is built from 15 residues. With 6 bases removed from V and 4 bases from J, the gap between germline ends came to 13 bases. At least ten counts were recorded for this clonotype. Construction of the TCR beta libraries employed iRepertoire HTBI primers in conjunction with Arm-PCR of CDR3 regions. TCRdb re-called the multiplex PCR reads with MiXCR, one entry per CDR3 protein. The sample has some 370,000 distinct CDR3 sequences, less than 30% seen once.

J is TRBJ2-6 and V is TRBV12-3 or TRBV12-4; no reliable D call. Sequences were derived from peripheral blood mononuclear cells (PBMCs), sampled when the disease was refractory, from a patient treated with antithyroid drugs. The origin of this receptor is a woman aged 35 to 49 with Graves disease. Written as DNA, the CDR3 is TGTGCCAGCAGCCAACTGACCTGGGGGGCCAACGTCCTGACTTTC. It yields the protein CASSQLTWGANVLTF.